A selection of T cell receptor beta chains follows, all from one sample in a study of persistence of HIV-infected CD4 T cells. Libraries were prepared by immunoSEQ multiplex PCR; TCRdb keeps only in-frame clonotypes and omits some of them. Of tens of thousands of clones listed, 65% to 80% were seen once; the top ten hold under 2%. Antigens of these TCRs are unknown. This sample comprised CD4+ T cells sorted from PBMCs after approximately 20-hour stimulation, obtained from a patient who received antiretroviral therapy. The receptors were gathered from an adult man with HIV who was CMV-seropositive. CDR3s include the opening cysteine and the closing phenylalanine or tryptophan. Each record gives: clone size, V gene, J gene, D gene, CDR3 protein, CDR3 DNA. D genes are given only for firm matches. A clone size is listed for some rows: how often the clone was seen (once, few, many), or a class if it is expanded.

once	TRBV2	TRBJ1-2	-	CASSEMPYGYTF	TGTGCCAGCAGTGAAATGCCCTATGGCTACACCTTC
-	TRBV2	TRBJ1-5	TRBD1	CASRFDRGSNQPQHF	TGTGCCAGCAGGTTTGACAGGGGAAGCAATCAGCCCCAGCATTTT
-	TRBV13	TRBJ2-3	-	CASSFSTDTQYF	TGTGCCAGCAGCTTCAGCACAGATACGCAGTATTTT
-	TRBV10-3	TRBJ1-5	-	CAISPRDNQPQHF	TGTGCCATCAGTCCCAGGGACAATCAGCCCCAGCATTTT
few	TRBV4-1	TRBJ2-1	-	CASSQASQRLASGEQFF	TGCGCCAGCAGCCAAGCGTCGCAGAGACTGGCCAGCGGTGAGCAGTTCTTC
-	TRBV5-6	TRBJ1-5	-	CASSPYGNQPQHF	TGTGCCAGCAGCCCGTACGGCAATCAGCCCCAGCATTTT
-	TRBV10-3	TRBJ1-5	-	CAISDVQGRNQPQHF	TGTGCCATCAGTGATGTCCAGGGAAGGAATCAGCCCCAGCATTTT
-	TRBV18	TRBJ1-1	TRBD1	CASSRQGWNTEAFF	TGTGCCAGCTCACGACAGGGATGGAACACTGAAGCTTTCTTT
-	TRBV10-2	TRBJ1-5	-	CASSESQGPPNQPQHF	TGCGCCAGCAGTGAGTCACAAGGGCCTCCTAATCAGCCCCAGCATTTT
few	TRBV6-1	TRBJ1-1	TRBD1	CASSEIRGQGVAFF	TGTGCCAGCAGTGAAATCAGGGGACAGGGAGTAGCTTTCTTT
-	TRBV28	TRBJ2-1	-	CASSSLAGASEQFF	TGTGCCAGCAGTTCATTGGCGGGGGCGAGTGAGCAGTTCTTC
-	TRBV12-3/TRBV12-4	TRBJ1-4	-	CASSLWLYEKLFF	TGTGCCAGCAGTTTATGGTTATATGAAAAACTGTTTTTT
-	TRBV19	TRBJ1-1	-	CASSRGTNEAFF	TGTGCCAGTAGTCGAGGGACAAATGAAGCTTTCTTT
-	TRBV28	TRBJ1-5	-	CASAPGGRNQPQHF	TGTGCCAGCGCCCCCGGGGGGCGCAATCAGCCCCAGCATTTT
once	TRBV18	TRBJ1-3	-	CASSPSGTTGNTIYF	TGTGCCAGCTCACCTTCCGGGACAACTGGAAACACCATATATTTT
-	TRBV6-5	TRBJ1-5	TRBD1	CASSLTGALGQPQHF	TGTGCCAGCAGCCTGACAGGGGCCCTCGGTCAGCCCCAGCATTTT
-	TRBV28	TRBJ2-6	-	CASSPWGTGANVLTF	TGTGCCAGCTCCCCATGGGGGACTGGGGCCAACGTCCTGACTTTC
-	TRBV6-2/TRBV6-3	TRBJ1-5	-	CASSYSGRGTNQPQHF	TGTGCCAGCAGTTACTCGGGTAGGGGAACGAACCAGCCCCAGCATTTT
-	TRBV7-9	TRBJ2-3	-	CASSFGRTTDTQYF	TGTGCCAGCAGCTTTGGCCGGACCACAGATACGCAGTATTTT
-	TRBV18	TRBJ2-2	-	CASSPRRTANTGELFF	TGTGCCAGCTCACCACGTCGGACAGCGAACACCGGGGAGCTGTTTTTT
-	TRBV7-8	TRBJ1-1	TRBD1	CASSFQGGQTEAFF	TGTGCCAGCAGCTTCCAAGGGGGCCAAACTGAAGCTTTCTTT
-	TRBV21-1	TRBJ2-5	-	CASSNRGRRETQYF	TGTGCCAGCAGCAACAGGGGGCGACGCGAGACCCAGTACTTC
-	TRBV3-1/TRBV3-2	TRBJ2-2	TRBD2	CASSPIAGGLTGELFF	TGTGCCAGCAGCCCTATAGCGGGGGGGCTCACCGGGGAGCTGTTTTTT
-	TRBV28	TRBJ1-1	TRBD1	CASSLLGTGTMNTEAFF	TGTGCCAGCAGTTTACTAGGGACAGGGACGATGAACACTGAAGCTTTCTTT
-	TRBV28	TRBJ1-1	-	CASSLSQGETEAFF	TGTGCCAGCAGTTTGTCCCAGGGCGAAACTGAAGCTTTCTTT
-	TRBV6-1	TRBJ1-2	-	CASSEVGYGYTF	TGTGCCAGCAGTGAGGTCGGCTATGGCTACACCTTC
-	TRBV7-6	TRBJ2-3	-	CASSLGVVETQYF	TGTGCCAGCAGCTTAGGGGTAGTAGAGACGCAGTATTTT
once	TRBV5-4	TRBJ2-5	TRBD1	CASSFKGTGGQETQYF	TGTGCCAGCAGCTTCAAGGGGACAGGGGGCCAAGAGACCCAGTACTTC
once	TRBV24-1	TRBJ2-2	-	CASGTSANTGELFF	TGTGCCAGCGGGACATCCGCGAACACCGGGGAGCTGTTTTTT
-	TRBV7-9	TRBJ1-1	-	CASSLDSATAFF	TGTGCCAGCAGCTTAGATTCGGCGACGGCTTTCTTT
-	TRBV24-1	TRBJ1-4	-	CATSDFDSGNEKLFF	TGTGCCACCAGTGATTTCGACAGCGGTAATGAAAAACTGTTTTTT
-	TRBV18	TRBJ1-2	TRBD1	CASSFVRDRGSQNGYTF	TGTGCCAGCTCATTCGTCCGGGACAGGGGGTCGCAGAATGGCTACACCTTC
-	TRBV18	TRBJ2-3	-	CASSRQTSTDTQYF	TGTGCCAGCTCCCGACAGACTAGCACAGATACGCAGTATTTT
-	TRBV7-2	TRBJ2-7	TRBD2	CASSSRLAGITYEQYF	TGTGCCAGCAGCTCCCGACTAGCGGGGATAACCTACGAGCAGTACTTC
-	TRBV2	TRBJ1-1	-	CASSERRVTGWNTEAFF	TGTGCCAGCAGTGAAAGGCGTGTAACAGGTTGGAACACTGAAGCTTTCTTT
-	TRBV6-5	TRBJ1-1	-	CASSPPGGLTEAFF	TGTGCCAGCAGTCCCCCCGGGGGACTCACTGAAGCTTTCTTT
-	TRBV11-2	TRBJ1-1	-	CASSLRLPSGLRNTEAFF	TGTGCCAGCAGCTTACGACTCCCCTCGGGACTGAGGAACACTGAAGCTTTCTTT
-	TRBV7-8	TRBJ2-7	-	CATRAAPSLRVQYF	TGTGCCACCCGAGCAGCCCCTTCTCTCCGCGTGCAGTACTTC
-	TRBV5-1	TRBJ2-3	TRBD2	CASSISGGPDTQYF	TGCGCCAGCAGCATTAGCGGGGGGCCAGATACGCAGTATTTT
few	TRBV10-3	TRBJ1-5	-	CAISESSFRGDQPQHF	TGTGCCATCAGTGAGTCCTCGTTTAGAGGGGATCAGCCCCAGCATTTT
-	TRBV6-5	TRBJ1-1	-	CASSYSARGTEAFF	TGTGCCAGCAGTTACTCGGCGAGGGGGACTGAAGCTTTCTTT
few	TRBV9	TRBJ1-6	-	CASSVEGWNSPLHF	TGTGCCAGCAGCGTAGAGGGTTGGAATTCACCCCTCCACTTT
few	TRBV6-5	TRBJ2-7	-	CAVGRGGSYEQYF	TGTGCCGTGGGGCGGGGAGGCTCCTACGAGCAGTACTTC
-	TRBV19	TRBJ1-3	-	CASISGRSSGNTIYF	TGTGCCAGTATTTCCGGACGCAGCTCTGGAAACACCATATATTTT
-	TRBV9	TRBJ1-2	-	CASSVGSGRAYGYTF	TGTGCCAGCAGCGTGGGATCGGGCAGGGCGTATGGCTACACCTTC
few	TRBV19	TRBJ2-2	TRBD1	CASQRGQAAGELFF	TGTGCCAGCCAACGGGGACAGGCGGCCGGGGAGCTGTTTTTT
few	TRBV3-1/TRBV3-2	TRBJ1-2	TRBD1	CASSPRVGDRSHYGYTF	TGTGCCAGCAGCCCCCGTGTCGGGGACAGGTCTCACTATGGCTACACCTTC
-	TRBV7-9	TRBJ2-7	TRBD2	CAIAGQGDFDEQYF	TGTGCCATAGCGGGGCAGGGAGACTTCGACGAGCAGTACTTC
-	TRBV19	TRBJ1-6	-	CASSTQGDNSPLHF	TGTGCCAGTAGTACCCAGGGCGATAATTCACCCCTCCACTTT
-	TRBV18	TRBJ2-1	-	CASSPLQGRGQFF	TGTGCCAGCTCACCCCTACAGGGTCGGGGGCAGTTCTTC
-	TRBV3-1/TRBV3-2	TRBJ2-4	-	CASSTRLAKNIQYF	TGTGCCAGCAGCACCAGGCTAGCCAAAAACATTCAGTACTTC
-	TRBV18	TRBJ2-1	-	CASSPSPGGRHEQFF	TGTGCCAGCTCACCAAGCCCCGGGGGGCGCCATGAGCAGTTCTTC
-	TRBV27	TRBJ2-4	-	CASSLGARAKNIQYF	TGTGCCAGCAGTTTGGGGGCCAGAGCCAAAAACATTCAGTACTTC
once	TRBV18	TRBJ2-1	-	CASSPPGTAREQFF	TGTGCCAGCTCACCACCCGGGACCGCTAGGGAGCAGTTCTTC